A single sample gave rise to the 32 T cell receptor beta chains below, sequenced in a study of CD8 T cells in ankylosing spondylitis. Overall study findings and caveats: In ankylosing spondylitis blood, a motif of seven to nine highly homologous TCR beta variants appeared characteristic.

MiXCR was run by TCRdb on the 5' RACE reads, yielding one entry per CDR3 protein. The table records around 440,000 distinct CDR3 sequences, 15% to 20% of them present only once. These receptors' antigens are unknown. Sequencing was done on a sample of blood, either unsorted or a sorted T cell fraction (not recorded which). The receptors originated from a male donor with ankylosing spondylitis.

This clonotype was recorded a few times. The V call is TRBV4-1, the J call TRBJ2-2; D unresolved. CDR1 is MGHRA and CDR2 is YSYEKL in the germline V gene. The CDR3 spans 15 residues. The ends were cut back, 0 bases at V and 7 bases at J, with 12 bases in the middle. CDR3: CASSQDYTSNGELFF. As DNA, the CDR3 is TGCGCCAGCAGCCAAGACTACACGAGCAACGGGGAGCTGTTTTTT.

This clonotype has only a few counts. The chain combines TRBV20-1 with TRBJ2-5; D is perhaps TRBD1 or TRBD2 (5 bases each). Germline V lookup: CDR1 DFQATT, CDR2 SNEGSKA (reference sequence). V lost 0 bases and J lost 2, with 13 bases in between. The CDR3 sequence is 15 residues long. Written as DNA, the CDR3 is TGCAGTGCTAGAGAGTTTCGGGGCCGACAAGAGACCCAGTACTTC. Protein product: CSAREFRGRQETQYF.

This clonotype occurred many times. The chain links TRBV7-2 to TRBJ2-1; D is unclear. Between the trimmed V and J ends, which lost 6 bases and 7 bases, there was a span of 10 bases. From germline, CDR1 is SGHTA and CDR2 FQGNSA. The CDR3 runs 12 residues. CDR3 in DNA: TGTGCCAGCAGATTAAAGAGTAATGAGCAGTTCTTC. Amino acids: CASRLKSNEQFF.

This clonotype has only a few counts. The chain is built from TRBV28 and TRBJ2-1; 11 bases fit TRBD2. Unmatched junction bases numbered 9, after V lost 10 bases and J lost 7 bases. Germline CDR1 reads MDHEN; CDR2 reads SYDVKM. This CDR3 has 14 residues. In DNA form, the CDR3 reads TGTGCCACTTCGACTAGCGGGGCGGTGAATGAGCAGTTCTTC. Protein: CATSTSGAVNEQFF.

The chain combines TRBV9 with TRBJ2-2, with D unclear. The CDR3 spans 15 residues. Looked up from germline, CDR1 is SGDLS and CDR2 is YYNGEE. V was shortened by 0 bases and J by 5 bases, with 11 bases between the two germline ends. CDR3 region: CASSVVPTGTGELFF. The CDR3 DNA sequence: TGTGCCAGCAGCGTAGTACCAACCGGGACCGGGGAGCTGTTTTTT.

The rearrangement uses TRBV4-1 and TRBJ1-4; no clear D. Looked up from germline, CDR1 is MGHRA and CDR2 is YSYEKL. The CDR3 has 16 residues. V was trimmed by 1 base and J by 0 bases, leaving 9 bases between them. Here the CDR3 reads CASSQVKGSTNEKLFF. The CDR3 nucleotides are TGCGCCAGCAGCCAAGTTAAGGGTTCAACTAATGAAAAACTGTTTTTT.

J is TRBJ2-3 and V is TRBV20-1; TRBD2 matches at 7 bases. This CDR3 has 13 amino acids. The trim removed 8 bases at V and 2 bases at J, leaving 7 bases unmatched. In germline, CDR1 is DFQATT, CDR2 SNEGSKA (reference sequence). CDR3 residues: CSSEGGHTDTQYF. The CDR3 coding sequence is TGCAGTTCAGAGGGAGGGCACACAGATACGCAGTATTTT.

The chain uses TRBV12-3 or TRBV12-4 and TRBJ1-6; the match to TRBD1 covers 7 bases. CDR3 size: 14 residues. The trim removed 5 bases at V and 9 bases at J, leaving 7 bases unmatched. Here the CDR3 DNA reads TGTGCCAGCAGTCAGGGGGGGTCTCGTTCACCCCTCCACTTT. This sequence encodes CASSQGGSRSPLHF.

CDR3 sequence reads: CASSPYPGTEETQYF. The CDR3 nucleotides are TGTGCCAGCAGCCCATATCCGGGGACAGAGGAGACCCAGTACTTC. V and J are TRBV5-5 and TRBJ2-5; TRBD1 matches 7 bases. CDR3 length: 15 amino acids. Losses at the gene ends were 4 bases for V and 5 bases for J; bases not matched to a gene: 11. Germline V gene lookup returns CDR1 SGHKS and CDR2 YYEKEE (reference sequence).

V and J are TRBV15 and TRBJ2-3; TRBD2 matches at 10 bases. The germline gives CDR1 LNHNV, CDR2 YYDKDF (reference sequence). The CDR3 consists of 16 residues. The J segment lost 2 bases and the V segment lost 3 bases, leaving 5 bases of the junction unmatched. The CDR3 region has the DNA TGTGCCACCAGCAGCCGAGCGGGGGGGCACACAGATACGCAGTATTTT. Protein: CATSSRAGGHTDTQYF.

The rearrangement links TRBV6-2 or TRBV6-3 to TRBJ2-7; TRBD2 matches 13 bases. The CDR3 runs to 17 residues. Trimming at V came to 2 bases and at J to 5 bases, leaving 9 bases not matched to a gene. Per germline, CDR1 MNHEY and CDR2 SVGEGT. CDR3 coding DNA: TGTGCCAGCAGTTACCATCGGACTAGCGGGAGTATCCACGAGCAGTACTTC. It is translated as CASSYHRTSGSIHEQYF.

The chain has TRBV7-2 and TRBJ2-6; perhaps TRBD2 as D (6 bases). Germline CDR1 and CDR2: SGHTA and FQGNSA. The CDR3 covers 16 residues. Trimming took off 5 bases at V and 1 base at J, with 12 bases between the two ends. This CDR3 reads CASSPRGDSGANVLTF. CDR3 nucleotide sequence: TGTGCCAGCAGCCCCCGCGGGGATTCTGGGGCCAACGTCCTGACTTTC.

This clonotype came up a few times. This chain links TRBV3-1 with TRBJ2-1, with 9 bases aligning to TRBD2. Trimming at V came to 1 base and at J to 10 bases, leaving 14 bases not matched to a gene. This CDR3 contains 17 residues. CDR1 is LGHDT, CDR2 YNNKEL, per germline (reference sequence). In nucleotides, the CDR3 is TGTGCCAGCAGCCAAGCCCCGGCGGGAGGGCCAGAATCGGAGCAGTTCTTC. Its translation is CASSQAPAGGPESEQFF.

In this sample, this clonotype turned up many times. V usage is TRBV20-1 and J usage is TRBJ1-5; D might be TRBD1 (6 bases). The V and J ends lost 3 bases and 2 bases respectively, with 14 bases between them. Germline V lookup: CDR1 DFQATT, CDR2 SNEGSKA (reference sequence). The CDR3 runs to 15 residues. CDR3 DNA: TGCAGTGCTAGGGGGGCGGACTTCGGCAATCAGCCCCAGCATTTT. Its translation: CSARGADFGNQPQHF.

The chain links TRBV7-2 to TRBJ1-2, with D perhaps TRBD1 (5 bases). The CDR3 runs to 15 residues. CDR1 and CDR2 from the germline V gene are SGHTA and FQGNSA. V gave up 1 base and J gave up 8 bases, with 17 bases separating them. The CDR3 region has the DNA TGTGCCAGCAGCTTAGAGTTAGGGAGGGGATACGGCTACACCTTC. Protein: CASSLELGRGYGYTF.

The J gene is TRBJ2-5, the V gene TRBV6-1, with D perhaps given as TRBD1 or TRBD2 (5 bases each). The ends were cut back, 8 bases at V and 2 bases at J, with 24 bases in the middle. The CDR3 runs to 17 residues. Looked up from germline, CDR1 is MNHNS and CDR2 is SASEGT. The CDR3 sequence: CASQHKSGPYTQETQYF. The CDR3, as DNA: TGTGCCAGCCAACATAAGTCGGGACCTTACACGCAAGAGACCCAGTACTTC.

The chain combines TRBV28 with TRBJ2-1; possible D gene TRBD2, 5 bases. In germline, CDR1 is MDHEN, CDR2 SYDVKM. Trimming took off 8 bases at V and 5 bases at J, with 19 bases between the two ends. The CDR3 is 15 residues long. CDR3 sequence: CASLRVGGRDNEQFF. For the CDR3, the DNA is TGTGCCAGCCTGCGGGTCGGCGGAAGGGACAATGAGCAGTTCTTC. The variable domain in full, with the rest retrieved from reference TRBV28 and TRBJ2-1, is DVKVTQSSRYLVKRTGEKVFLECVQDMDHENMFWYRQDPGLGLRLIYFSYDVKMKEKGDIPEGYSVSREKKERFSLILESASTNQTSMYLCASLRVGGRDNEQFFGPGTRLTVL.

The sample holds many counts of this clonotype. CDR3 in amino acids: CASSYSRYRVTQPQHF. Here the CDR3 DNA reads TGTGCCAGCAGTTACTCGAGATATCGGGTGACCCAGCCCCAGCATTTT. The chain carries TRBV6-2 or TRBV6-3 and TRBJ1-5; D is uncertain. This CDR3 spans 16 amino acids. Germline V gene data show CDR1 as MNHEY and CDR2 as SVGEGT. V lost 0 bases and J 7 bases, leaving 16 bases between the germline ends.

The CDR3 is CASSSRPPGQDYSPLHF. The DNA for the CDR3 is TGCGCCAGCAGCTCCCGACCTCCGGGACAGGACTATTCACCCCTCCACTTT. The chain recombines TRBV5-1 with TRBJ1-6, with 8 bases lining up with TRBD1. This CDR3 contains 17 residues. Germline CDR1 is SGHRS and CDR2 is YFSETQ. The V segment lost 3 bases and the J segment 8 bases; nucleotides outside the gene matches: 13.

This chain connects TRBV7-9 to TRBJ2-1; D unresolved. V shed 10 bases and J shed 6 bases, with 19 bases lying between them. This CDR3 is built from 14 residues. Germline lookup yields CDR1 SEHNR and CDR2 FQNEAQ (reference sequence). DNA of the CDR3: TGTGCCATCAGTTCAACCAAATCGGGCAATGAGCAGTTCTTC. Amino acids: CAISSTKSGNEQFF. Together with reference TRBV7-9 and TRBJ2-1, the CDR3 gives the full variable domain: DTGVSQNPRHKITKRGQNVTFRCDPISEHNRLYWYRQTLGQGPEFLTYFQNEAQLEKSRLLSDRFSAERPKGSFSTLEIQRTEQGDSAMYLCAISSTKSGNEQFFGPGTRLTVL.

CDR3 in DNA: TGCAGCGTTGAAGATCAGGGTTACGAGCAGTACTTC. This gives the protein CSVEDQGYEQYF. This chain joins TRBV29-1 and TRBJ2-7; TRBD1 might be the D (5 bases). V gave up 0 bases and J gave up 4 bases, with 7 bases separating them. This CDR3 is built from 12 residues. Germline CDR1 and CDR2: SQVTM and ANQGSEA.

The sample holds a few counts of this clonotype. CDR3 sequence: CATSGSYEQYF. For the CDR3, the DNA is TGTGCCACATCGGGGTCCTACGAGCAGTACTTC. This rearrangement joins TRBV6-6 to TRBJ2-7; TRBD2 is a possible D gene (5 bases). Per the germline V gene, CDR1 is MNHNY and CDR2 is SVGAGI (reference sequence). Trimming left V 10 bases short and J 1 base short, with 8 bases between. CDR3 length: 11 residues.

This clonotype occurred a few times. The chain combines TRBV3-1 with TRBJ2-1; 12 positions agree with TRBD2. This CDR3 is 15 amino acids long. From germline, CDR1 is LGHDT and CDR2 YNNKEL (reference sequence). J lost 8 bases, V lost 2 bases, and 4 bases had no gene match. CDR3 region: CASSQTSGGRDEQFF. CDR3 in DNA: TGTGCCAGCAGCCAAACTAGCGGGGGGAGAGATGAGCAGTTCTTC.

This clonotype occurred many times. The V call is TRBV12-3 or TRBV12-4, the J call TRBJ2-5; a weak D match, TRBD2 (7 bases). This CDR3 is 14 amino acids long. Trimming removed 6 bases at V and 5 bases at J, with 16 bases between. Written as DNA, the CDR3 is TGTGCCAGCAGCACCCGAGGGGGGGAGGAGACCCAGTACTTC. This gives the protein CASSTRGGEETQYF.

The chain combines TRBV5-1 with TRBJ2-1; D might be TRBD2 (6 bases). The CDR3 covers 16 residues. Germline V lookup: CDR1 SGHRS, CDR2 YFSETQ. The V and J ends lost 1 base and 0 bases respectively, with 11 bases between them. The CDR3 coding sequence is TGCGCCAGCAGCTTGTTTGCGGGGCTCTCCTACAATGAGCAGTTCTTC. Translation gives CASSLFAGLSYNEQFF.

This chain uses TRBV7-3 with TRBJ2-1, with 11 bases aligning to TRBD2. CDR1 and CDR2 (germline): SGHTA, FQGTGA. The CDR3 has 17 amino acids. The trim removed 5 bases at V and 0 bases at J, leaving 6 bases unmatched. CDR3 bases: TGTGCCAGCAGCCTGAGTAGCGGGGGGGCCTCCTACAATGAGCAGTTCTTC. Its translation: CASSLSSGGASYNEQFF. Combining the CDR3 with reference TRBV7-3 and TRBJ2-1 gives the whole variable domain GAGVSQTPSNKVTEKGKYVELRCDPISGHTALYWYRQSLGQGPEFLIYFQGTGAADDSGLPNDRFFAVRPEGSVSTLKIQRTERGDSAVYLCASSLSSGGASYNEQFFGPGTRLTVL.

The genes are TRBV20-1 and TRBJ1-2, with a possible D match to TRBD1 (5 bases). The V and J ends lost 1 base and 6 bases respectively, with 15 bases between them. Germline V gene sequence: CDR1 DFQATT, CDR2 SNEGSKA (reference sequence). CDR3 length: 14 amino acids. The CDR3 loop reads CSARADSSHHGYTF. CDR3 bases: TGCAGTGCTAGAGCTGACAGCTCTCATCATGGCTACACCTTC.

This clonotype was detected a few times. The chain joins TRBV6-1 to TRBJ2-5; 8 bases match TRBD2. The ends lost 8 bases at V and 2 bases at J; junction bases unmatched: 4. Germline V gene data show CDR1 as MNHNS and CDR2 as SASEGT. There are 13 residues in the CDR3. The CDR3 here is CASSGGRQETQYF. The CDR3 coding sequence is TGTGCCAGCTCGGGAGGGCGGCAAGAGACCCAGTACTTC.

The chain uses TRBV9 and TRBJ2-5; 9 bases match TRBD1. CDR3 size: 15 residues. Trimming cost V 4 bases and J 4 bases; bases outside gene matches: 8. The V gene's germline CDR1 is SGDLS and CDR2 YYNGEE. The CDR3 coding sequence is TGTGCCAGCAGCCCGGGACAGGGAGGACGAGAGACCCAGTACTTC. This gives the protein CASSPGQGGRETQYF. The full variable domain, its missing parts supplied by reference TRBV9 and TRBJ2-5, is DSGVTQTPKHLITATGQRVTLRCSPRSGDLSVYWYQQSLDQGLQFLIQYYNGEERAKGNILERFSAQQFPDLHSELNLSSLELGDSALYFCASSPGQGGRETQYFGPGTRLLVL.

This chain connects TRBV6-5 to TRBJ1-4, with D hard to call. The CDR3 consists of 17 residues. Deletions cut 4 bases from V and 5 bases from J, with 20 bases between. The germline V gene has CDR1 MNHEY and CDR2 SVGAGI. CDR3 sequence (DNA): TGTGCCAGCAGTTCCGGTAGAGCATTCAAAGACAATGAAAAACTGTTTTTT. As protein: CASSSGRAFKDNEKLFF.

This clonotype was observed at least ten times. This chain joins TRBV20-1 and TRBJ2-3; no reliable D call. Germline assignment: CDR1 DFQATT and CDR2 SNEGSKA (reference sequence). The CDR3 totals 12 residues. The V end was cut by 0 bases, the J end by 5 bases, with 6 bases between. CDR3 bases: TGCAGTGCTAGAGATGTCGGAGATACGCAGTATTTT. It translates to CSARDVGDTQYF.

The chain joins TRBV29-1 to TRBJ2-2, with D maybe TRBD2 (6 bases). With 7 bases removed from V and 2 bases from J, the gap between germline ends came to 14 bases. The germline V gene encodes CDR1 SQVTM and CDR2 ANQGSEA. CDR3 length: 14 residues. Here the CDR3 DNA reads TGCAGCGGCCGCGGGAATCTAAACACCGGGGAGCTGTTTTTT. Translation: CSGRGNLNTGELFF.